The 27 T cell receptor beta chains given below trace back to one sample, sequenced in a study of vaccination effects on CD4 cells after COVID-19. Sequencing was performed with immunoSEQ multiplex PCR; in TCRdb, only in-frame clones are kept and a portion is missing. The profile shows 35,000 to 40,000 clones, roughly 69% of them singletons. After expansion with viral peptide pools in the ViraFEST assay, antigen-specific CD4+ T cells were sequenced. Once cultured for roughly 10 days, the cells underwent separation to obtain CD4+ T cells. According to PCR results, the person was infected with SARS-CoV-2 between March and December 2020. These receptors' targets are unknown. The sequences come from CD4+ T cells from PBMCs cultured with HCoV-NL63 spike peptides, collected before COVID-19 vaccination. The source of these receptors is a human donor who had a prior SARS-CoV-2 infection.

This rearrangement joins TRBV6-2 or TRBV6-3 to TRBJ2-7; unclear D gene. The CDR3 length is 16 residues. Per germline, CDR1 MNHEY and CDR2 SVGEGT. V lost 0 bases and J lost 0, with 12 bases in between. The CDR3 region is CASSYSDPRSSYEQYF. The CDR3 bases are TGTGCCAGCAGTTACTCCGACCCTCGGTCCTCCTACGAGCAGTACTTC.

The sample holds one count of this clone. The CDR3 sequence: CASSQDTDFISYEQYF. The CDR3 nucleotides read TGCGCCAGCAGCCAAGATACGGACTTTATTTCCTACGAGCAGTACTTC. This chain links TRBV4-3 with TRBJ2-7, with a tentative D call TRBD2 (5 bases). V lost 0 bases to trimming and J lost 1 base, with 13 bases between them. The CDR3 length is 16 residues. Germline CDR1 is LGHNA and CDR2 is YSLEER.

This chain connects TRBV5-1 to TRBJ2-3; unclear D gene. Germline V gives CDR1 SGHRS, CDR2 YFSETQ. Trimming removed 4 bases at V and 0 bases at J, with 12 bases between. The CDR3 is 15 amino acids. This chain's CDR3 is CASSRLVGSTDTQYF. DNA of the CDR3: TGCGCCAGCAGCCGATTAGTGGGGAGCACAGATACGCAGTATTTT.

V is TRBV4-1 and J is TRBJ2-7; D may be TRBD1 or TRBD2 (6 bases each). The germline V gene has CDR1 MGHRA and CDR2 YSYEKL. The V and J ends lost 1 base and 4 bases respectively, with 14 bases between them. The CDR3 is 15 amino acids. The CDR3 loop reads CASSQGGGGGYEQYF. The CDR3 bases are TGCGCCAGCAGCCAAGGTGGAGGGGGAGGATACGAGCAGTACTTC.

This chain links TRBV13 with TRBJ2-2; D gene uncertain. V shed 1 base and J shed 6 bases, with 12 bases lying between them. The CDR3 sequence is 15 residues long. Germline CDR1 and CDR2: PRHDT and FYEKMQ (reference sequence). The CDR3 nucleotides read TGTGCCAGCAGCTTAGATCCCTATGATCCCGGGGAGCTGTTTTTT. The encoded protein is CASSLDPYDPGELFF.

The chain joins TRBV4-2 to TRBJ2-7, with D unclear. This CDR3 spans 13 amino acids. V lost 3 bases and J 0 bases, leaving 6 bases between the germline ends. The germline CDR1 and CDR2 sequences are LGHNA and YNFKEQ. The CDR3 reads CASSQAPSYEQYF. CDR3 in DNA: TGTGCCAGCAGCCAGGCCCCCTCCTACGAGCAGTACTTC.

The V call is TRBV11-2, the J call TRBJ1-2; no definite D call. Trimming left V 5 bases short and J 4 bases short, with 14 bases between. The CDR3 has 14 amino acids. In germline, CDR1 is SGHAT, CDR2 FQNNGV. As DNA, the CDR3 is TGTGCCAGCAGCCCCCAGGACGGAAGCTATGGCTACACCTTC. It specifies CASSPQDGSYGYTF. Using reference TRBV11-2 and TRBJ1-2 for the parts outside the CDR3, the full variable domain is EAGVAQSPRYKIIEKRQSVAFWCNPISGHATLYWYQQILGQGPKLLIQFQNNGVVDDSQLPKDRFSAERLKGVDSTLKIQPAKLEDSAVYLCASSPQDGSYGYTFGSGTRLTVV.

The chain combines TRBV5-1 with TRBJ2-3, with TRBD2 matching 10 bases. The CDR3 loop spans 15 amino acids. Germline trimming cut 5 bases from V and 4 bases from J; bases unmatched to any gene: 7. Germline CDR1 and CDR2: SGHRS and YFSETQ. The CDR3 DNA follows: TGCGCCAGCAGGCTAACTAGCGGGGCTTCAGATACGCAGTATTTT. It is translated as CASRLTSGASDTQYF.

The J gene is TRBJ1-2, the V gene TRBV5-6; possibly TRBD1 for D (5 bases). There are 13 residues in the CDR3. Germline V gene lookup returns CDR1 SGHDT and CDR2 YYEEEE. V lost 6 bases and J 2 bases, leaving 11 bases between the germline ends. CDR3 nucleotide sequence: TGTGCCAGCAATAGGGACGAAAACTATGGCTACACCTTC. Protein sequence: CASNRDENYGYTF.

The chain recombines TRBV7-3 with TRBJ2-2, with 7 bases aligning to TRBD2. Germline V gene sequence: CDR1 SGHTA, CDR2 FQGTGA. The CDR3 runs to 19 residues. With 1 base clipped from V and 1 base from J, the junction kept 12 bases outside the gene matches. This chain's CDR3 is CASSLISVEGRGNTGELFF. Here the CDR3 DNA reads TGTGCCAGCAGCTTAATTTCGGTCGAGGGGAGGGGGAACACCGGGGAGCTGTTTTTT.

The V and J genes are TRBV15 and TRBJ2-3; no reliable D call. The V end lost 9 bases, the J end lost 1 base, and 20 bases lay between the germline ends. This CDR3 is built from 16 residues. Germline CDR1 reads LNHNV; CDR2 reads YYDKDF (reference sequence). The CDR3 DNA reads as TGTGCCACTTCGACCCCGCGCACCGGTCGCACAGATACGCAGTATTTT. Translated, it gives CATSTPRTGRTDTQYF.

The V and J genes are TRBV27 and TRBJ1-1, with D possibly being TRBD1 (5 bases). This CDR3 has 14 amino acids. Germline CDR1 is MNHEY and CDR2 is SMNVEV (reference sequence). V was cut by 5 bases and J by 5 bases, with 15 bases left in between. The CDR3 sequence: CASSLRGPETEAFF. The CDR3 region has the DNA TGTGCCAGCAGTCTAAGGGGACCGGAGACTGAAGCTTTCTTT.

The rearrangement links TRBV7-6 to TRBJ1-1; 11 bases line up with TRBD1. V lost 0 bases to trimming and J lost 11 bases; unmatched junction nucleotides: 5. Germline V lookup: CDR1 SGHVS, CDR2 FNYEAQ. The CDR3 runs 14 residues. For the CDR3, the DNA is TGTGCCAGCAGCTTAGCAGGACAGGGGGCGGGTGCTTTCTTT. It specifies CASSLAGQGAGAFF.

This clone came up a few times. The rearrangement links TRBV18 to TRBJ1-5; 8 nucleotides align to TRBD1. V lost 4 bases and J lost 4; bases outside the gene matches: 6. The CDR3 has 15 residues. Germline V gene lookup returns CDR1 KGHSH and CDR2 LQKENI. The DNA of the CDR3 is TGTGCCAGCTCACTCCGGACAGGGCGTAATCAGCCCCAGCATTTT. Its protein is CASSLRTGRNQPQHF. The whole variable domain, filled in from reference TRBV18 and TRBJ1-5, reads NAGVMQNPRHLVRRRGQEARLRCSPMKGHSHVYWYRQLPEEGLKFMVYLQKENIIDESGMPKERFSAEFPKEGPSILRIQQVVRGDSAAYFCASSLRTGRNQPQHFGDGTRLSIL.

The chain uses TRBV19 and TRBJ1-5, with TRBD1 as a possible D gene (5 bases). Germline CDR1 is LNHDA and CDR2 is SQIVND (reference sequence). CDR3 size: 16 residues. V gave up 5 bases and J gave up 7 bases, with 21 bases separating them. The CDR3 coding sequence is TGTGCCAGTAGTTCGTTTTCCTCCGGGGGTCGACAGCCCCAGCATTTT. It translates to CASSSFSSGGRQPQHF.

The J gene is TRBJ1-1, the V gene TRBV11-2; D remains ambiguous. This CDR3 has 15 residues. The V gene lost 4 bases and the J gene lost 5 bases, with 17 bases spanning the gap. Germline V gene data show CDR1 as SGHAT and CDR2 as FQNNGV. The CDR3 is CASSSGWSGSTEAFF. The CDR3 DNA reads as TGTGCCAGCAGCTCGGGGTGGAGTGGAAGTACTGAAGCTTTCTTT.

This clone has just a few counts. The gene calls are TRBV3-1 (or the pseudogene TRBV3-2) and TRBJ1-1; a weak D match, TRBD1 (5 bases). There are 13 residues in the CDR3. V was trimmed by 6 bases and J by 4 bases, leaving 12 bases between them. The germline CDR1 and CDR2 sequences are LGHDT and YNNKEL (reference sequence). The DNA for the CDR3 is TGTGCCAGCAGTCAACTCGGGGGCACTGAAGCTTTCTTT. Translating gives CASSQLGGTEAFF.

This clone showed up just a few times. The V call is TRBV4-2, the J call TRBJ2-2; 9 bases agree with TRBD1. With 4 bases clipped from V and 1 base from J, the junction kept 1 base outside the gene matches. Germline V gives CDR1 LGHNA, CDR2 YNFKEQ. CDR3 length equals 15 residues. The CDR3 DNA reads TGTGCCAGCAGCCCGGGACAGGGGAACACCGGGGAGCTGTTTTTT. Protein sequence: CASSPGQGNTGELFF.

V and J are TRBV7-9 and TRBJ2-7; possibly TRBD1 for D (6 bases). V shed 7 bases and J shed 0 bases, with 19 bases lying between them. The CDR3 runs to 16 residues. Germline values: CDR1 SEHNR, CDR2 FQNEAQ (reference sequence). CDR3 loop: CASTYLRAGASYEQYF. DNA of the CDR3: TGTGCCAGCACCTACCTGCGGGCAGGGGCCTCCTACGAGCAGTACTTC.

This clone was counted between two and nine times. CDR3 bases: TGTGCCAGCAGCTTAGTTTCGGGGTACAATCAGCCCCAGCATTTT. It specifies CASSLVSGYNQPQHF. The chain combines TRBV7-8 with TRBJ1-5; D is uncertain. From germline, CDR1 is SGHVS and CDR2 FQNEAQ. The CDR3 is 15 residues long. V was cut by 1 base and J by 3 bases, with 10 bases left in between.

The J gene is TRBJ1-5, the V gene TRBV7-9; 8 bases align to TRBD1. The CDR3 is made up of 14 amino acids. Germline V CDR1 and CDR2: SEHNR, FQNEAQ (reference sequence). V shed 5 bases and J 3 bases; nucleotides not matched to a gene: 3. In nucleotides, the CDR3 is TGTGCCAGCAGCCCGACAGGGGACAATCAGCCCCAGCATTTT. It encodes CASSPTGDNQPQHF.

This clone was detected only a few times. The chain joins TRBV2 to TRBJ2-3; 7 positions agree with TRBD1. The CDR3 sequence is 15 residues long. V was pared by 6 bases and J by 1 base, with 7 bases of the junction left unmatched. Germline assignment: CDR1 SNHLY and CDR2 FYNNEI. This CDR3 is CASSADRPGTDTQYF. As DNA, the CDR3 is TGTGCCAGCAGCGCGGACAGGCCTGGCACAGATACGCAGTATTTT.

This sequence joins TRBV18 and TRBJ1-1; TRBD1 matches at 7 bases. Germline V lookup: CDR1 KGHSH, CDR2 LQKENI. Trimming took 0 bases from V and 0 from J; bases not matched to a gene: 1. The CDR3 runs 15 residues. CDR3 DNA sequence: TGTGCCAGCTCACCACCGGGACAGATGAACACTGAAGCTTTCTTT. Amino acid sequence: CASSPPGQMNTEAFF.

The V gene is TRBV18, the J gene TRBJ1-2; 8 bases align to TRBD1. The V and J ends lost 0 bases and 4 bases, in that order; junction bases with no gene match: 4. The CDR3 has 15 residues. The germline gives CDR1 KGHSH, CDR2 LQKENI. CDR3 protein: CASSPPGQGSYGYTF. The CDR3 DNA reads TGTGCCAGCTCACCACCCGGACAGGGAAGCTATGGCTACACCTTC.

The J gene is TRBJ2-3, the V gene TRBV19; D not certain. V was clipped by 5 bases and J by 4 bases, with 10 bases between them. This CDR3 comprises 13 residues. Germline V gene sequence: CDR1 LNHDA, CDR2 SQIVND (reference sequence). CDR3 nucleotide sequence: TGTGCCAGTAGTTGGAATCGGGCAGATACGCAGTATTTT. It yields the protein CASSWNRADTQYF.

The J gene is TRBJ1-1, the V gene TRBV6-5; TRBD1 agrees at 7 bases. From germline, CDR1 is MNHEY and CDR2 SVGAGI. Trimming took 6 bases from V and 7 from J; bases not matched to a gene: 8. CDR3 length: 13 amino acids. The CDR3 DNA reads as TGTGCCAGCAGGCAAGAGGGGGCTAATGAAGCTTTCTTT. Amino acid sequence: CASRQEGANEAFF.

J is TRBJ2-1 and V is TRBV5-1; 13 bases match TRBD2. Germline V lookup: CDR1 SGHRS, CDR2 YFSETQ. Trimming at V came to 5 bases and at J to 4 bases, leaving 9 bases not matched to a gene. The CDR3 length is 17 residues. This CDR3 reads CASRRRGTSGDYNEQFF. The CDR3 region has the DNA TGCGCCAGCAGACGGAGGGGGACTAGCGGGGATTACAATGAGCAGTTCTTC.